This T cell receptor beta chain was documented in a study of somatic mutations in cytotoxic T cells in rheumatoid arthritis. The germline V and J ends were trimmed by 0 bases and 8 bases, with 8 bases remaining between them. The germline CDR1 and CDR2 sequences are KGHSH and LQKENI. CDR3 length equals 13 residues. The protocol was immunoSEQ multiplex PCR, while the TCRdb copy is restricted to in-frame clones and leaves out a portion. This sample carries about 20,000 clones, over 75% of them seen once, and the ten largest clones take roughly an eighth. This clonotype originated in an adult with rheumatoid arthritis. This chain joins TRBV18 and TRBJ1-5; tentative D call: TRBD1 (6 bases). Sequencing was carried out using CD8+ T cells sorted from blood. The CDR3 DNA follows: TGTGCCAGCTCACCACCGCCAGGGGAGCCCCAGCATTTT. Residues: CASSPPPGEPQHF.